The present T cell receptor (beta chain) was sequenced within a study of T-cell reconstitution after alpha-beta-depleted transplantation in children (dated by TCRdb to the mid-2010s). About the investigation overall: Using TCR repertoire profiling, the study quantitatively followed how T-cell immune reconstitution unfolded in children after TCRalphabeta/CD19-depleted allogeneic hematopoietic cell transplantation.

The cysteine opens and the phenylalanine closes a CDR3 of 14 amino acids. Left in the record is the CDR3 DNA by itself, 42 bases read in frame from the first base. Trimming removed 2 bases from V and 3 bases from J, leaving 10 bases between the germline ends. This clonotype was counted ten times or more. This receptor's antigen is unknown. Per-base quality was not reported, and no clone a single base away is much larger than it. Preparation of the library involved PCR. The instrument was an Illumina HiSeq 2500. Molecular barcoding was employed in the preparation of TCR libraries, with unique molecular identifiers being used to normalize TCRbeta repertoire quantification. TCRdb itself trimmed the public reads at Q25 with fastp, ran MiXCR and retained productive beta chains. Rows merge per CDR3 protein into single entries with the most common DNA and genes. A total of approximately 250,000 distinct CDR3 sequences appear in this sample, approximately 9.7% of them only once. About 5% of the sample is in the top ten clones.

The chain is made from TRBV12-3 or TRBV12-4 and TRBJ2-5; no D gene is confidently identified. This specimen was PBMCs from the stem cell graft donor, taken from the stem cell graft. The sequence was obtained from a human donor who donated a stem cell graft to a child with SCID. CDR3 sequence: CASSLYAIKETQYF. Read as DNA, the sequence is TGTGCCAGCAGTTTATATGCCATAAAAGAGACCCAGTACTTC.